The 4 T cell receptor beta chains given below trace back to one sample, sequenced in a study of spatial heterogeneity in lung cancer. Broader study findings: For expanded intratumoral alpha and beta TCRs, counts tracked tumor mutation counts.

Time point specified: sample taken at primary tumor resection. No antigen has been assigned to these receptors. TCRdb reanalysed the 5' RACE reads using MiXCR and keeps one entry per CDR3 protein. The sample carries some 9,300 distinct CDR3 sequences, about 53% recorded once. This sample comprised lung tumor tissue, obtained at surgery. Receptors originate from a female donor with early-stage non-small cell lung cancer.

On this clonotype: This beta chain slipped into a library made for alpha chains as a stray read, so its size is not meaningful. This rearrangement joins TRBV5-1 to TRBJ2-2; D call uncertain. There are 13 residues in the CDR3. V lost 2 bases to trimming and J lost 5 bases, with 7 bases between them. CDR1 and CDR2 (germline): SGHRS, YFSETQ. The CDR3 loop reads CASSFWLTGELFF. The CDR3 DNA sequence: TGCGCCAGCAGCTTCTGGCTAACCGGGGAGCTGTTTTTT.

This clonotype occurred once. Germline and junction disagree at one end, which may indicate a read error. This beta chain is an off-target read within a library intended for alpha chains, so its frequency means little. The chain couples TRBV7-8 to TRBJ2-6; D may correspond to TRBD1 or TRBD2 (5 bases each). CDR1 is SGHVS and CDR2 is FQNEAQ in the germline V gene. The CDR3 spans 15 residues. CDR3 bases: TGTGCCAGCAGCTTATTGGACTCTGGGGCCAACGTCCCGACTTTC. This gives the protein CASSLLDSGANVPTF. The full variable domain, its missing parts supplied by reference TRBV7-8 and TRBJ2-6, is GAGVSQSPRYKVAKRGQDVALRCDPISGHVSLFWYQQALGQGPEFLTYFQNEAQLDKSGLPSDRFFAERPEGSVSTLKIQRTQQEDSAVYLCASSLLDSGANVPTFGAGSRLTVL.

The table lists this clonotype with a few counts. Since it is a stray read in a library aimed at alpha chains, this beta chain has a size that is not meaningful. This chain joins TRBV7-8 and TRBJ2-7; D remains unclear. In germline, CDR1 is SGHVS, CDR2 FQNEAQ. Trimming shortened V by 5 bases and J by 5 bases, and 10 bases separated the two germline ends. The CDR3 has 12 amino acids. CDR3 coding DNA: TGTGCCAGCAGCCCCGACTGGGACGAGCAGTACTTC. This gives the protein CASSPDWDEQYF.

As for this clonotype: This beta chain came through as a stray read in a library set up for alpha chains, and its size says little. This chain uses TRBV7-2 with TRBJ1-2; 7 nucleotides align to TRBD1. This CDR3 comprises 15 residues. V dropped 1 base and J dropped 7; count of bases not matched to a gene: 9. Germline values: CDR1 SGHTA, CDR2 FQGNSA. CDR3 residues: CASSLVQGQSSGYTF. The CDR3 bases are TGTGCCAGCAGCTTAGTTCAGGGACAGAGTAGTGGCTACACCTTC.